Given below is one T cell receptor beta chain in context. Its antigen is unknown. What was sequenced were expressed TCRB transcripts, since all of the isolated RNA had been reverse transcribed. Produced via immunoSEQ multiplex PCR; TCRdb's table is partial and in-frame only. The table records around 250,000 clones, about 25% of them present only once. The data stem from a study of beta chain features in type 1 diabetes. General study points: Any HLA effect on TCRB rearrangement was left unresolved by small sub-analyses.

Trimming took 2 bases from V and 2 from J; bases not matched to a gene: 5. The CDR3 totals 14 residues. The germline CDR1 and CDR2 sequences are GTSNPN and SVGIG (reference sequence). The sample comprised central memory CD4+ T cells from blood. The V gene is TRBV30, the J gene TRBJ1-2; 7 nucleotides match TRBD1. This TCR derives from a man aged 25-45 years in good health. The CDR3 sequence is CAWSHGTVNYGYTF. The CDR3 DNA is TGTGCCTGGAGTCACGGGACAGTCAACTATGGCTACACCTTC.